This T cell receptor beta chain was captured by sequencing in a study of cytomegalovirus exposure and HLA in healthy donors. Broader study findings: The analysis excluded some indistinguishable V segments, including TRBV6-2 and TRBV6-3. A list of approximately 160 TCR beta chains associated with cytomegalovirus was given. Follow-up analysis later connected one missense variant in DCLRE1C with trimming of TCR beta V- and J-genes. Fewer N-insertions than the roughly 670-donor mean were reportedly shown by an Asian-associated ancestry cluster in a later analysis.

PCR was performed using 60 Vbeta and 13 Jbeta primers. Assay: immunoSEQ multiplex PCR; the TCRdb copy retains only in-frame clones and omits some. Here the sample spans fewer than 100,000 clones, around 79% being singletons. Germline loops: CDR1 MGHRA, CDR2 YSYEKL. Trimming removed 4 bases from V and 2 bases from J; junction bases left unmatched: 7. The CDR3 runs 15 residues. To note about this clone: Antigen unknown.

The source of this sequence is a female donor in good health and CMV-seronegative. Sample: PBMCs. This rearrangement joins TRBV4-1 to TRBJ2-7, with 8 bases lining up with TRBD1. CDR3 loop: CASSRGQGPAYEQYF. The CDR3 DNA sequence: TGCGCCAGCAGCCGAGGACAGGGACCTGCCTACGAGCAGTACTTC.